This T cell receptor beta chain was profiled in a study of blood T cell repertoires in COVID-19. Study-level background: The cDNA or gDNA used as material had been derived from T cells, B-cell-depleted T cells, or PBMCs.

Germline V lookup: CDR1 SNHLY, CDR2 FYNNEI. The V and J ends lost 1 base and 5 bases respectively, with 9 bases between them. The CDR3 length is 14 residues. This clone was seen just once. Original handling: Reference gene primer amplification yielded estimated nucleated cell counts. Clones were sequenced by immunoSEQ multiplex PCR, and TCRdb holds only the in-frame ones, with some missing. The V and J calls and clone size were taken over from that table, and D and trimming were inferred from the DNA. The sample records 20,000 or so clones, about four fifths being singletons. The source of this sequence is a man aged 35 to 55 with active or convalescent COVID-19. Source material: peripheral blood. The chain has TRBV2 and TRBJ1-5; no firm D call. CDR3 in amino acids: CASSEVGGDQPQHF. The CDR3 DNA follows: TGTGCCAGCAGTGAAGTGGGCGGGGATCAGCCCCAGCATTTT.